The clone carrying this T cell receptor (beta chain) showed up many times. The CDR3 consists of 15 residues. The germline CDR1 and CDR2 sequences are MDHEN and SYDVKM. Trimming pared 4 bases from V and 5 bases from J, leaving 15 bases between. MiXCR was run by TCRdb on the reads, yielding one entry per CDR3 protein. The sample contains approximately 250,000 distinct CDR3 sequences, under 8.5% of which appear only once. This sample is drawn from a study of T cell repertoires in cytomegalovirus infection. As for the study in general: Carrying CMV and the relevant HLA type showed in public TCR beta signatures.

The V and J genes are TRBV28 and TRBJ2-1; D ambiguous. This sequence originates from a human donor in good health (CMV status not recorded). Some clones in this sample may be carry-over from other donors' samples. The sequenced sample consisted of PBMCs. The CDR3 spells CASSSSRQAHNEQFF. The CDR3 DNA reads TGTGCCAGCAGTTCCTCCAGGCAGGCCCACAATGAGCAGTTCTTC.